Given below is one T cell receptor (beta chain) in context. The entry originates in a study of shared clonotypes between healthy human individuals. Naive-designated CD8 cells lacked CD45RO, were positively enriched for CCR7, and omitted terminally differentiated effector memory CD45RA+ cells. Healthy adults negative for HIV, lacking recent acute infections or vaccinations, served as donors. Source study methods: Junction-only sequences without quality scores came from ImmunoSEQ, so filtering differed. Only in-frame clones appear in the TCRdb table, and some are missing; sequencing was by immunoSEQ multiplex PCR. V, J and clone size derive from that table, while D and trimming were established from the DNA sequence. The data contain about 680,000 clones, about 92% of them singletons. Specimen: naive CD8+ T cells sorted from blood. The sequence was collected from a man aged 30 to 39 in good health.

In DNA form, the CDR3 reads TGTGCCACCCCGGGGACAGGGGGAACCGGGGAGCTGTTTTTT. Translated, it gives CATPGTGGTGELFF. J is TRBJ2-2 and V is TRBV28; 11 bases line up with TRBD1. The length of the CDR3 is 14 residues. Germline V gives CDR1 MDHEN, CDR2 SYDVKM. The V and J ends lost 10 bases and 5 bases, in that order; junction bases with no gene match: 6.